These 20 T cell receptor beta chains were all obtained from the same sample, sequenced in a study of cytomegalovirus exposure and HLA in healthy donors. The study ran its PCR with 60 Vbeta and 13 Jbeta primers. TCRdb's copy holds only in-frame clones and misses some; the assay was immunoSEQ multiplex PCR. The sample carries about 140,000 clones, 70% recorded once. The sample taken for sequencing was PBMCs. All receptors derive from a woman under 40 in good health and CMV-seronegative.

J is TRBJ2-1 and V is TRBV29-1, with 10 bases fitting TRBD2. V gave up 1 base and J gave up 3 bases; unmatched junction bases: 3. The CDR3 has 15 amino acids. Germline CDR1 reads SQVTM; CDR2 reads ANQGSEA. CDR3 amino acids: CSVEGASGGYNEQFF. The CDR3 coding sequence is TGCAGCGTTGAAGGGGCTAGCGGGGGCTACAATGAGCAGTTCTTC.

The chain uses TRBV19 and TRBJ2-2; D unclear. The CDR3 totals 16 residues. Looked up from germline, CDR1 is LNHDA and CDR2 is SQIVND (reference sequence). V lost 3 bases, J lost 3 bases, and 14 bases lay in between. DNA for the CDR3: TGTGCCAGTAGTATGGAAGTCTCGCAGGACACCGGGGAGCTGTTTTTT. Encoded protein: CASSMEVSQDTGELFF.

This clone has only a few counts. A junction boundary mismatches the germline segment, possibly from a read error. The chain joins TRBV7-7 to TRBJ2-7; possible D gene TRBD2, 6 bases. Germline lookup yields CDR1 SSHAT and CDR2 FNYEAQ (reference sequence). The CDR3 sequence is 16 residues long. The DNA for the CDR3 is TGTGCTAGCAGCGGGCTGCGGGATCTTCCCGAATACGAGCAGTACTTC. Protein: CASSGLRDLPEYEQYF.

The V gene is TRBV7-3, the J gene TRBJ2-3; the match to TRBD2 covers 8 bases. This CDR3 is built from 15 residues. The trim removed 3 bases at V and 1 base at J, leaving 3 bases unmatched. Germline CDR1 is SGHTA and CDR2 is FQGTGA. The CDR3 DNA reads TGTGCCAGCAGCTTGGCGGGACTAGGCACAGATACGCAGTATTTT. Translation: CASSLAGLGTDTQYF.

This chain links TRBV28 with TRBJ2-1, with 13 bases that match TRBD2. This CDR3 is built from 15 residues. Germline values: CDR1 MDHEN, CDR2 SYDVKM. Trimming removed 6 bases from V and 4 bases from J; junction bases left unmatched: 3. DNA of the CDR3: TGTGCCAGCAGCCTACTAGCGGGGGGGTACAATGAGCAGTTCTTC. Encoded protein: CASSLLAGGYNEQFF.

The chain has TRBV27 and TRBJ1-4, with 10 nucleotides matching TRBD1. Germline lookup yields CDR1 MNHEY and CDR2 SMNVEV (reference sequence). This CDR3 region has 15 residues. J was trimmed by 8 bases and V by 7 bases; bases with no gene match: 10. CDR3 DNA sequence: TGTGCCAGCAACCGACAGGGGGCGAGTGGAGAAAAACTGTTTTTT. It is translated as CASNRQGASGEKLFF.

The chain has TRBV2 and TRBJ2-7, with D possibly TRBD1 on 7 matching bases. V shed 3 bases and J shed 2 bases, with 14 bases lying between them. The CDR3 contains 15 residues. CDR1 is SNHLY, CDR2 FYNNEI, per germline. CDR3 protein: CASSESGGGPYEQYV. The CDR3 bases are TGTGCCAGCAGTGAGTCAGGGGGAGGCCCCTACGAGCAGTACGTC.

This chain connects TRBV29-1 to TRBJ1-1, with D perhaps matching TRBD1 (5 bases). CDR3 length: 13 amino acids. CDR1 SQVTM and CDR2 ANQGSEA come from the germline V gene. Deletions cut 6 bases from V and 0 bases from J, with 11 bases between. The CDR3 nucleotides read TGCAGCGTCGCCAGACAGCTGAACACTGAAGCTTTCTTT. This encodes CSVARQLNTEAFF.

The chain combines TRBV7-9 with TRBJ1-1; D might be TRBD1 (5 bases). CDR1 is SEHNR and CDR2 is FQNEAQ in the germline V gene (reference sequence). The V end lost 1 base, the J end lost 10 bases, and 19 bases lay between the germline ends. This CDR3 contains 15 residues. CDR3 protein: CASSLEVTWGGGAFF. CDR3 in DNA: TGTGCCAGCAGCTTAGAGGTCACCTGGGGCGGGGGAGCTTTCTTT.

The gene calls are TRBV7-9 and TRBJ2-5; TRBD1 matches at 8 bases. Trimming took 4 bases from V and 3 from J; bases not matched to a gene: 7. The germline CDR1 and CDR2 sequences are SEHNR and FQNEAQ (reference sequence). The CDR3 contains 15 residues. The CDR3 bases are TGTGCCAGCAGCTCATTCCCGACAGGGGAAGAGACCCAGTACTTC. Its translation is CASSSFPTGEETQYF.

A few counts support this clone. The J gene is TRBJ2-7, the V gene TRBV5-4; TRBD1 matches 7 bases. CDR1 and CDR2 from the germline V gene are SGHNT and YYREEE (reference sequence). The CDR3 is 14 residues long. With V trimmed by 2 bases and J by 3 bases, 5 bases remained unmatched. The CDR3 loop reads CASSFRTGGYEQYF. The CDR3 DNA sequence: TGTGCCAGCAGCTTCCGGACAGGAGGCTACGAGCAGTACTTC.

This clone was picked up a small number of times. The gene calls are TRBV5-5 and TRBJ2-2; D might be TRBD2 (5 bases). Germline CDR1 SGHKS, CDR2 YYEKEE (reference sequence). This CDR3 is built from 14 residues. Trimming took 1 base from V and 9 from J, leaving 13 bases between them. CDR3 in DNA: TGTGCCAGCAGCTTGTTGGGAGAGAGCCGGGAGCTGTTTTTT. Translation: CASSLLGESRELFF.

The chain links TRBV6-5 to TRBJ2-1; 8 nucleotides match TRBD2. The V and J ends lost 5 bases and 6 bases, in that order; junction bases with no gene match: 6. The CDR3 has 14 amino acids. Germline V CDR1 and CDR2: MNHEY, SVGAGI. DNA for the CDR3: TGTGCCAGCAGTCAGCGGGGGAGGTTCAATGAGCAGTTCTTC. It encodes CASSQRGRFNEQFF.

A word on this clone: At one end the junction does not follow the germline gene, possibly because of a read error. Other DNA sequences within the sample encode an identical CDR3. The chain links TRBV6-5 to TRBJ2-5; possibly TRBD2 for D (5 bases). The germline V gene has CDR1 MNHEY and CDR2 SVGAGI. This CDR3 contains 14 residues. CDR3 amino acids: CASSYSRARETQYF. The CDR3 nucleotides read TGTGCCAGCAGCTACTCGAGGGCAAGGGAGACCCAGTACTTC.

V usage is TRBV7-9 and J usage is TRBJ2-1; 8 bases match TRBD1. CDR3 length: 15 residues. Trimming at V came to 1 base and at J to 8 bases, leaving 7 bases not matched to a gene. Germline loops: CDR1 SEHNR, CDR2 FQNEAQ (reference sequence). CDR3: CASSLGTGSLDEQFF. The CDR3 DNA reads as TGTGCCAGCAGCTTAGGGACAGGGTCTCTGGATGAGCAGTTCTTC.

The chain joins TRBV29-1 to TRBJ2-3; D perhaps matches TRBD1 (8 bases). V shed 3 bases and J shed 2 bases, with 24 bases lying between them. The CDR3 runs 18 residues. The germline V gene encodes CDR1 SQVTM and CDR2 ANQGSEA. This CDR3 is CSVEKGGQGAGYTDTQYF. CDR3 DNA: TGCAGCGTTGAGAAGGGGGGGCAGGGGGCAGGATACACAGATACGCAGTATTTT.

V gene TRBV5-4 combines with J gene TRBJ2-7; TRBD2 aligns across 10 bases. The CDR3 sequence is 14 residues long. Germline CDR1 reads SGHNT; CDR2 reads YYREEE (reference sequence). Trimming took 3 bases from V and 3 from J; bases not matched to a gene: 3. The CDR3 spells CASSSGTSVYEQYF. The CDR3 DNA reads TGTGCCAGCAGCTCCGGGACTAGCGTCTACGAGCAGTACTTC.

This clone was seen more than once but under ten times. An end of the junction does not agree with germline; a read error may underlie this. Here the CDR3 DNA reads TGTGCCAGTAGAATAGGGGGACAGAGCTACAATGAGCAGTTCTTC. Its protein is CASRIGGQSYNEQFF. This sequence joins TRBV19 and TRBJ2-1, with TRBD1 identical over 7 bases. The CDR3 sequence is 15 residues long. Germline lookup yields CDR1 LNHDA and CDR2 SQIVND (reference sequence).

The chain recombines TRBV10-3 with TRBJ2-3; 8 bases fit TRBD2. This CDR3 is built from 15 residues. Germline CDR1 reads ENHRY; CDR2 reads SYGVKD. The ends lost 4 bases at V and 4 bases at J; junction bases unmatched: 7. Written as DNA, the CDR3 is TGTGCCATCAGTGGGGGAAGCGGGGGCGCAGATACGCAGTATTTT. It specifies CAISGGSGGADTQYF.

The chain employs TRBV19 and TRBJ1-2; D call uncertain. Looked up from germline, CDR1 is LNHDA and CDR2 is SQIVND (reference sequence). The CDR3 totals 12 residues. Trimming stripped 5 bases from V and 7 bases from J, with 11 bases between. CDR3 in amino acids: CASSPPNSGYTF. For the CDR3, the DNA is TGTGCCAGTAGTCCCCCGAACAGTGGCTACACCTTC.